The clone carrying this TCR beta chain appeared many times. The antigen remains unidentified. Ages of hyperthyroidism patients ran from 18 to 65, and their diagnoses were new, under 2 months' duration. This entry belongs to a study of Graves' ophthalmopathy and Graves' hyperthyroidism. Study background: At the time of initial diagnosis and before any treatment, peripheral blood was collected. The study's findings and limits: Blood repertoires reportedly contained most expanded thyroid clonotypes above 0.001 frequency.

Looked up from germline, CDR1 is DFQATT and CDR2 is SNEGSKA (reference sequence). The length of the CDR3 is 14 residues. The V end was cut by 0 bases, the J end by 1 base, with 9 bases between. As the template, RNA transcripts were used to amplify TCR beta CDR3 regions. First-round RT-PCR with HTBI primers preceded a second-round multiplex PCR. Using its own MiXCR run on the multiplex PCR reads, TCRdb lists one record per CDR3 protein. The sample lists roughly 410,000 distinct CDR3 sequences, 15% occurring once. This receptor was obtained from a woman aged 18-29 years with stable Graves' hyperthyroidism. This sequence joins TRBV20-1 and TRBJ1-1; D gene uncertain. The sequenced sample was peripheral blood. The CDR3 DNA follows: TGCAGTGCTAGAGACTGGGCACGGAACACTGAAGCTTTCTTT. It specifies CSARDWARNTEAFF.